This entry lists 2 T cell receptor beta chains sequenced from one sample in a study of regulatory T cells in long-lasting Graves disease. The TCR beta library used iRepertoire HTBI primers with Arm-PCR amplification of CDR3. TCRdb itself ran the multiplex PCR reads through MiXCR, one entry per CDR3 protein. The sample consists of 370,000 or so distinct CDR3 sequences, about a sixth of them appearing once. Time point: newly diagnosed GD, antithyroid drugs for less than 3 months. TCR sequences were obtained from RNA taken from PBMCs. The same specimen was also included in a second study, on T cells in Graves' hyperthyroidism and ophthalmopathy.

The sequenced sample was peripheral blood mononuclear cells (PBMCs), obtained at new diagnosis, from a patient treated with antithyroid drugs. These receptors were taken from a woman younger than 35 with Graves disease.

This clonotype came up a few times. The chain carries TRBV29-1 and TRBJ1-2; TRBD1 is a possible D gene (5 bases). Trimming pared 3 bases from V and 4 bases from J, leaving 12 bases between. Per the germline V gene, CDR1 is SQVTM and CDR2 is ANQGSEA. The CDR3 consists of 13 residues. DNA for the CDR3: TGCAGCGTTGACCGACAGTCCTCCTATGGCTACACCTTC. Its translation: CSVDRQSSYGYTF.

This clonotype was counted at least ten times. The genes are TRBV7-9 and TRBJ2-2, with a weak D call TRBD2 (6 bases). Deletions cut 5 bases from V and 6 bases from J, with 22 bases between. The CDR3 has 17 amino acids. The germline V gene has CDR1 SEHNR and CDR2 FQNEAQ (reference sequence). In DNA, the CDR3 is TGTGCCAGCAGCCCATCCGCCGGGACTCCAAGTGCCGGGGAGCTGTTTTTT. This sequence encodes CASSPSAGTPSAGELFF.